Presented here are 8 T cell receptor beta chains from one specimen sequenced in a study of metastatic and nonmetastatic thyroid tumors. Using MiXCR, TCRdb reanalyzed the PCR reads. The sample shows more than 20,000 clones, under 15% of them seen only once. No treatment of any kind had been given to any patient before thyroid surgery. The sequenced sample consisted of blood. These receptors all stem from a female donor with papillary thyroid cancer or a benign thyroid nodule (not recorded which). Some clones in this sample may be carry-over from other donors' samples.

This clone was found many times. The CDR3 loop is CASSLGTGGRNEQFF. CDR3 in DNA: TGTGCCAGCAGTTTAGGGACAGGGGGTAGGAATGAGCAGTTCTTC. This sequence joins TRBV28 and TRBJ2-1; TRBD1 agrees at 11 bases. Unmatched junction bases numbered 4, after V lost 2 bases and J lost 7 bases. The CDR3 consists of 15 residues. CDR1 is MDHEN, CDR2 SYDVKM, per germline.

About this clone: The junction departs from germline at one end; a sequencing error may be responsible. The chain combines TRBV7-3 with TRBJ2-3; TRBD2 is a possible D gene (5 bases). CDR3 length: 15 amino acids. CDR1 and CDR2 from the germline V gene are SGHTA and FQGTGA. The CDR3 protein is CASSPVTTYTYTQYF. The CDR3 region has the DNA TGTGCCAGCAGCCCAGTGACTACGTACACATATACGCAGTATTTT.

At least ten counts were recorded for this clone. The rearrangement joins TRBV10-3 to TRBJ2-3; the D gene is possibly TRBD2 (5 bases). This CDR3 has 13 amino acids. Trimming left V 6 bases short and J 0 bases short, with 7 bases between. The germline V gene has CDR1 ENHRY and CDR2 SYGVKD. CDR3 amino acids: CAIRTRSTDTQYF. The CDR3 DNA is TGTGCCATCAGAACTAGGAGCACAGATACGCAGTATTTT.

This clone was seen ten or more times. The rearrangement joins TRBV4-1 to TRBJ2-4, with TRBD2 matching over 7 bases. The germline gives CDR1 MGHRA, CDR2 YSYEKL. V was clipped by 7 bases and J by 8 bases; unmatched bases: 8. There are 13 residues in the CDR3. CDR3 nucleotides: TGCGCCAGCACGGGGGAGGCGGGAGACATTCAGTACTTC. This gives the protein CASTGEAGDIQYF.

The table lists this clone with many counts. V gene TRBV18 combines with J gene TRBJ2-7; D may correspond to TRBD1 or TRBD2 (5 bases each). The length of the CDR3 is 17 residues. Germline assignment: CDR1 KGHSH and CDR2 LQKENI. Trimming cost V 3 bases and J 0 bases, with 18 bases left between them. The CDR3 DNA reads TGTGCCAGCTCACCCCGGGGTGGAGACAGACGCTCCTACGAGCAGTACTTC. Translation gives CASSPRGGDRRSYEQYF.

The V call is TRBV18, the J call TRBJ2-7; no reliable D call. There are 13 residues in the CDR3. CDR1 and CDR2 (germline): KGHSH, LQKENI. V gave up 6 bases and J gave up 5 bases, with 14 bases separating them. CDR3 sequence (DNA): TGTGCCAGCTCGCCCAATGGAGTCCACGAGCAGTACTTC. This sequence encodes CASSPNGVHEQYF.

In this sample, this clone turned up a few times. The CDR3 does not end in the conserved phenylalanine or tryptophan, so this is likely a read error. V is TRBV12-3 or TRBV12-4 and J is TRBJ2-7; tentatively, D is TRBD1 (5 bases). V was trimmed by 2 bases and J by 3 bases, leaving 17 bases between them. The CDR3 spans 16 residues. CDR3 region: CASSLHSARTNYEQYS. CDR3 in DNA: TGTGCCAGCAGTTTACACAGTGCGAGGACAAACTACGAGCAGTACTCC.

Worth noting for this clone: Given a much more abundant clone one base away, this may be a read error. In the same sample, other DNA sequences code for this CDR3. The chain employs TRBV12-1 and TRBJ2-7; TRBD1, the table's D call, was not compared with the DNA. TRBV12-1 has pseudogene status. This CDR3 has 17 amino acids. CDR3 amino acids: CASSPFDRPEGLREQYF. The CDR3 region has the DNA TGTGCCAGCAGCCCCTTCGACAGACCAGAAGGGCTCCGAGAGCAGTACTTC.